The 12 T cell receptor beta chains listed next were all sequenced from one sample in a study of T cells expressing NK-cell markers. Each CDR3 protein gets one entry in TCRdb, which reprocessed the 5' RACE reads and gives no DNA. The table gives about 180,000 distinct CDR3 sequences; the top ten clones make up less than 20% of it. Source material: blood T cells: a sorted CD56 or NKG2C T cell subset, CD4+ or CD8+ T cells, or bulk PBMC T cells (not recorded which). These receptors came from a woman between 18 and 75 years old in good health.

The J gene is TRBJ2-2, the V gene TRBV12-3 or TRBV12-4. The CDR3 spans 13 residues. The CDR3 here is CASRPNYTGELFF.

The chain joins TRBV20-1 to TRBJ2-1. The CDR3 consists of 15 residues. Germline-derived CDR1 and CDR2 are DFQATT and SNEGSKA (reference sequence). CDR3 sequence: CSARDPSGTYNEQFF.

The rearrangement uses TRBV9 and TRBJ2-2; TCRdb reports TRBD2, a call that lacks DNA to check it against. This CDR3 region has 18 residues. In germline, CDR1 is SGDLS, CDR2 YYNGEE. The CDR3: CASSVRGLAGGGTGELFF.

This chain connects TRBV7-9 to TRBJ2-1. CDR3 size: 14 residues. The germline CDR1 and CDR2 sequences are SEHNR and FQNEAQ (reference sequence). CDR3 amino acids: CASGLAGAYNEQFF. Using reference TRBV7-9 and TRBJ2-1 for the parts outside the CDR3, the full variable domain is DTGVSQNPRHKITKRGQNVTFRCDPISEHNRLYWYRQTLGQGPEFLTYFQNEAQLEKSRLLSDRFSAERPKGSFSTLEIQRTEQGDSAMYLCASGLAGAYNEQFFGPGTRLTVL.

The rearrangement uses TRBV10-3 and TRBJ2-7. Per the germline V gene, CDR1 is ENHRY and CDR2 is SYGVKD. The CDR3 spans 14 residues. The CDR3 here is CAISDVRISYEQYF.

The V gene is TRBV5-1, the J gene TRBJ2-3; TCRdb returns TRBD2, unconfirmable since there is no DNA. There are 17 residues in the CDR3. The germline CDR1 and CDR2 sequences are SGHRS and YFSETQ. CDR3 sequence: CASSGSGGDTSTDTQYF.

The J gene is TRBJ1-6, the V gene TRBV20-1. The CDR3 consists of 17 residues. Germline lookup yields CDR1 DFQATT and CDR2 SNEGSKA (reference sequence). The CDR3: CSARDLTHGPYNSPLHF.

V usage is TRBV20-1 and J usage is TRBJ2-1; without DNA, the TCRdb call of TRBD2 cannot be checked. Germline assignment: CDR1 DFQATT and CDR2 SNEGSKA (reference sequence). The CDR3 is made up of 14 amino acids. This CDR3 reads CSAIWTSVYNEQFF.

J is TRBJ2-4 and V is TRBV9; no DNA is available, so the TRBD1 call from TCRdb remains unchecked. Germline V gene data show CDR1 as SGDLS and CDR2 as YYNGEE. This CDR3 is 15 amino acids long. CDR3 amino acids: CASSVEGQGLNIQYF.

The CDR3 loop is CASSFWREGPVKNIQYF. This chain uses TRBV7-2 with TRBJ2-4; the D gene TCRdb calls, TRBD2, cannot be checked with no DNA. Germline values: CDR1 SGHTA, CDR2 FQGNSA. This CDR3 has 17 residues.

This rearrangement joins TRBV5-1 to TRBJ2-7; as DNA is missing, the TRBD1 call by TCRdb cannot be tested. Germline V CDR1 and CDR2: SGHRS, YFSETQ. The CDR3 spans 15 residues. CDR3 protein: CASSPGPGESYEQYF.

The rearrangement uses TRBV7-8 and TRBJ2-5; no DNA is available, so the TRBD2 call from TCRdb remains unchecked. CDR1 SGHVS and CDR2 FQNEAQ come from the germline V gene. There are 16 residues in the CDR3. Here the CDR3 reads CASSLAFGGPRETQYF.